This TCR beta chain was retrieved from a study of blood T cells in healthy people across ages. On the study more broadly: Every two T cells gave about one barcoded beta molecule via template switching.

At least 6 micrograms of total RNA were extracted per sample. A J-beta primer mix and a sample-barcoded 5' primer were used in a second PCR of roughly 6 to 12 cycles. TCRdb reprocessed the 5' RACE reads via MiXCR and lists one record per CDR3 protein. Seen here are 650,000 to 950,000 distinct CDR3 sequences, more than 40% observed once, and the top ten hold about a fifth. V dropped 7 bases and J dropped 8; count of bases not matched to a gene: 10. The CDR3 is 14 residues long. Germline CDR1 reads SGHRS; CDR2 reads YFSETQ. The sequenced material came from blood. This chain connects TRBV5-1 to TRBJ2-1; 9 positions match TRBD2. The TCR was taken from a man in his 60s in good health. Here the CDR3 reads CASQGLAGIDEQFF. The CDR3 region has the DNA TGCGCCAGCCAAGGGCTAGCGGGGATCGATGAGCAGTTCTTC.